This TCR beta chain comes out of a study of cytomegalovirus exposure and HLA in healthy donors. Overall study results and limits: It was in a later analysis that TCR association rates were seen to vary by HLA locus, highest for DRB1 and lowest for HLA-C. Relative to equally common others, HLA-associated TCR beta chains showed greater clonal expansion in a later analysis. Most observed TCR sequences were rare, whereas some public TCRs were detected in many donors.

About this clone: What it recognizes is unknown.

The CDR3 runs to 13 residues. V was shortened by 1 base and J by 9 bases, with 7 bases between the two germline ends. Germline values: CDR1 MGHDK, CDR2 SYGVNS. The PCR was carried out with 60 Vbeta primers and 13 Jbeta primers. The table came from immunoSEQ multiplex PCR; TCRdb's copy has only in-frame clones and leaves some out. In the table there are 150,000 to 200,000 clones, more than 70% of which are singletons. The V and J genes are TRBV25-1 and TRBJ1-6, with D tentatively TRBD1 (5 bases). The TCR originated in a male donor in good health and CMV-seronegative. Sequencing was done on a sample of PBMCs. CDR3 coding DNA: TGTGCCAGCAGTGAATCGGGGGGTTCACCCCTCCACTTT. Protein sequence: CASSESGGSPLHF. Based on the CDR3 plus reference TRBV25-1 and TRBJ1-6, the full variable domain is EADIYQTPRYLVIGTGKKITLECSQTMGHDKMYWYQQDPGMELHLIHYSYGVNSTEKGDLSSESTVSRIRTEHFPLTLESARPSHTSQYLCASSESGGSPLHFGNGTRLTVT.